The clone carrying this T cell receptor beta chain was picked up a small number of times. Its antigen is currently unknown. This record comes from a study of T cell repertoires in cytomegalovirus infection. Study summary: Matching HLA type and CMV infection were both indicated by public TCR beta signatures.

The V and J ends lost 4 bases and 4 bases, in that order; junction bases with no gene match: 3. The CDR3 sequence is 13 residues long. Germline V gene sequence: CDR1 MDHEN, CDR2 SYDVKM. Whole-study results and caveats: The ex vivo response showed dominance by HLA-C-restricted CMV-specific TCR beta clonotypes. Cumulative public TCR beta family frequency identified CMV carriers with the relevant HLA.

TCRdb itself ran the reads through MiXCR, one entry per CDR3 protein. Altogether over 250,000 distinct CDR3 sequences are present, about 25% being singletons, with the ten largest covering about 15%. Sequenced input: PBMCs. The sequence came from a human donor in good health (CMV status not recorded). Some clones in this sample may be carry-over from other donors' samples. The rearrangement joins TRBV28 to TRBJ2-7, with 8 bases lining up with TRBD1. The CDR3, as DNA: TGTGCCAGCAGTTCACAGGGGGTATACGAGCAGTACTTC. It translates to CASSSQGVYEQYF.